This passage covers 19 T cell receptor beta chains from one sample sequenced in a study of Tregs in tolerant kidney transplant recipients. Some clones are missing from TCRdb's copy, which holds only in-frame ones; the method was immunoSEQ multiplex PCR. The data hold some 15,000 clones, with around three quarters observed a single time. The sequenced sample was Tregs from blood, obtained before the transplant. These receptor sequences come from a human donor who received a combined kidney and bone marrow transplant.

Concerning this clone: One end of the junction varies from germline; a read error may be responsible. CDR3 DNA sequence: TGTGCCAGCAGCCGTAACAGGGACCTCCAGGTCCTGGCCTTC. Residues: CASSRNRDLQVLAF. The gene calls are TRBV6-1 and TRBJ1-2; D perhaps matches TRBD1 (6 bases). The CDR3 has 14 residues. The germline CDR1 and CDR2 sequences are MNHNS and SASEGT.

The chain combines TRBV11-2 with TRBJ2-3; 10 positions match TRBD2. V shed 5 bases and J 0 bases; nucleotides not matched to a gene: 5. Germline values: CDR1 SGHAT, CDR2 FQNNGV. The CDR3 covers 16 residues. CDR3 sequence (DNA): TGTGCCAGCAGCCTCGGACTAGCGGATAGCACAGATACGCAGTATTTT. Its translation: CASSLGLADSTDTQYF.

The chain combines TRBV10-3 with TRBJ2-3; TRBD2 is a possible D gene (6 bases). Trimming cost V 2 bases and J 4 bases, with 10 bases left between them. There are 14 residues in the CDR3. The germline CDR1 and CDR2 sequences are ENHRY and SYGVKD. CDR3 in DNA: TGTGCCATCAGTGAGGACGGGGAGGCAGATACGCAGTATTTT. As protein: CAISEDGEADTQYF.

This clone has more than one count but fewer than ten. The V and J genes are TRBV4-1 and TRBJ2-5; no firm D call. The ends were cut back, 4 bases at V and 4 bases at J, with 28 bases in the middle. Germline V gene lookup returns CDR1 MGHRA and CDR2 YSYEKL. The CDR3 runs 19 residues. For the CDR3, the DNA is TGCGCCAGCAGCCGAGGCAAGGCCCAAGTTGGTCGGGTAGGAGAGACCCAGTACTTC. This codes for CASSRGKAQVGRVGETQYF.

The chain combines TRBV27 with TRBJ1-1; TRBD1 agrees at 9 bases. The germline V gene has CDR1 MNHEY and CDR2 SMNVEV (reference sequence). The CDR3 consists of 14 residues. The junction had 13 bases not matched to a gene; V was cut back by 9 bases and J by 8 bases. CDR3 residues: CASSRPGQGDEAFF. The CDR3, as DNA: TGTGCCAGTTCTAGACCGGGACAGGGCGACGAAGCTTTCTTT.

The gene calls are TRBV5-1 and TRBJ2-2; possible D gene TRBD2, 5 bases. V was pared by 5 bases and J by 0 bases, with 17 bases between. This CDR3 has 17 residues. Germline CDR1 and CDR2: SGHRS and YFSETQ. CDR3 in amino acids: CASSFNSVMTNTGELFF. CDR3 coding DNA: TGCGCCAGCAGTTTTAATAGCGTCATGACGAACACCGGGGAGCTGTTTTTT.

The chain joins TRBV4-3 to TRBJ1-4, with D tentatively TRBD1 (5 bases). The germline CDR1 and CDR2 sequences are LGHNA and YSLEER. Trimming stripped 2 bases from V and 10 bases from J, with 14 bases between. The CDR3 spans 14 residues. CDR3 in amino acids: CASSQRGGGGKLFF. The DNA of the CDR3 is TGCGCCAGCAGCCAAAGGGGAGGAGGCGGAAAACTGTTTTTT.

The J gene is TRBJ2-3, the V gene TRBV29-1; D is unresolved. Germline V gives CDR1 SQVTM, CDR2 ANQGSEA. This CDR3 is 17 amino acids long. The V gene lost 1 base and the J gene lost 1 base, with 18 bases spanning the gap. Here the CDR3 DNA reads TGCAGCGTTGAAGCTAGGCGCCCTACCAAGGGCACAGATACGCAGTATTTT. Protein: CSVEARRPTKGTDTQYF.

The gene calls are TRBV5-1 and TRBJ1-2; TRBD1 might be the D (5 bases). Per the germline V gene, CDR1 is SGHRS and CDR2 is YFSETQ. Between the trimmed V and J ends, which lost 4 bases and 6 bases, there was a span of 22 bases. This CDR3 contains 16 residues. The CDR3 DNA is TGCGCCAGCAGCGGACCCCAAGAAGGGGCGCGGAATGGCTACACCTTC. It yields the protein CASSGPQEGARNGYTF.

V usage is TRBV5-4 and J usage is TRBJ2-3, with 8 bases that match TRBD2. Germline values: CDR1 SGHNT, CDR2 YYREEE (reference sequence). The CDR3 contains 16 residues. The junction had 10 bases not matched to a gene; V was cut back by 4 bases and J by 3 bases. This CDR3 is CASSQRLAGLTDTQYF. CDR3 in DNA: TGTGCCAGCAGCCAGAGGCTAGCGGGTTTAACAGATACGCAGTATTTT.

This clone was counted only a few times. The chain employs TRBV19 and TRBJ1-1; 8 nucleotides match TRBD1. The CDR3 spans 18 residues. Germline V gene data show CDR1 as LNHDA and CDR2 as SQIVND (reference sequence). The V gene end was trimmed by 3 bases and the J gene end by 2 bases; junction bases not matched to a gene: 14. Here the CDR3 reads CASSMGPGTGLRNTEAFF. CDR3 bases: TGTGCCAGTAGTATGGGGCCCGGGACAGGCCTCCGAAACACTGAAGCTTTCTTT.

The table lists this clone with a few counts. The chain recombines TRBV6-5 with TRBJ2-7; tentative D call: TRBD1 (5 bases). The CDR3 sequence is 13 residues long. Trimming left V 5 bases short and J 5 bases short, with 13 bases between. The germline CDR1 and CDR2 sequences are MNHEY and SVGAGI. The CDR3 spells CASSPDRVNEQYF. CDR3 nucleotides: TGTGCCAGCAGTCCCGACAGAGTCAACGAGCAGTACTTC.

V usage is TRBV6-6 and J usage is TRBJ2-7; TRBD1 is a possible D gene (6 bases). Trimming took 5 bases from V and 1 from J, leaving 15 bases between them. This CDR3 is built from 15 residues. CDR1 MNHNY and CDR2 SVGAGI come from the germline V gene (reference sequence). In DNA form, the CDR3 reads TGTGCCAGCAGTGCCCCCGGACAGTTTTCCTACGAGCAGTACTTC. Its translation: CASSAPGQFSYEQYF.

CDR3 coding DNA: TGTGCCAGCAGCCGGGCCCTCAGGGCCTTGTCTTACAATGAGCAGTTCTTC. Amino acids: CASSRALRALSYNEQFF. The chain carries TRBV28 and TRBJ2-1; D is perhaps TRBD1 (5 bases). Deletions cut 6 bases from V and 4 bases from J, with 22 bases between. Germline V CDR1 and CDR2: MDHEN, SYDVKM. This CDR3 has 17 residues. Looking up the rest from reference TRBV28 and TRBJ2-1 gives the full variable domain: DVKVTQSSRYLVKRTGEKVFLECVQDMDHENMFWYRQDPGLGLRLIYFSYDVKMKEKGDIPEGYSVSREKKERFSLILESASTNQTSMYLCASSRALRALSYNEQFFGPGTRLTVL.

This clone is a singleton in its sample. The chain has TRBV18 and TRBJ1-2; 7 nucleotides line up with TRBD1. The CDR3 runs to 16 residues. The V gene end was trimmed by 4 bases and the J gene end by 3 bases; junction bases not matched to a gene: 11. Looked up from germline, CDR1 is KGHSH and CDR2 is LQKENI. Here the CDR3 reads CASSQFPGQADYGYTF. The CDR3 DNA is TGTGCCAGCTCACAGTTCCCAGGACAGGCGGACTATGGCTACACCTTC.

The chain recombines TRBV9 with TRBJ2-1, with D possibly matching TRBD2 (6 bases). Germline CDR1 SGDLS, CDR2 YYNGEE. V lost 0 bases and J 12 bases, leaving 10 bases between the germline ends. The CDR3 has 12 amino acids. In DNA form, the CDR3 reads TGTGCCAGCAGCGTAGAGGGACTGCCGCAGTTCTTC. Its translation is CASSVEGLPQFF.

V is TRBV5-1 and J is TRBJ1-3, with unresolved D. Germline values: CDR1 SGHRS, CDR2 YFSETQ. CDR3 length equals 13 residues. Trimming pared 5 bases from V and 4 bases from J, leaving 10 bases between. CDR3: CASSVSAGNTIYF. For the CDR3, the DNA is TGCGCCAGCAGTGTCAGCGCCGGAAACACCATATATTTT.

The rearrangement uses TRBV5-1 and TRBJ1-3; TRBD1 matches at 7 bases. Germline V lookup: CDR1 SGHRS, CDR2 YFSETQ. The CDR3 is 15 amino acids. The trim removed 1 base at V and 4 bases at J, leaving 5 bases unmatched. CDR3: CASSLPGTEGNTIYF. The DNA for the CDR3 is TGCGCCAGCAGCTTGCCCGGGACAGAAGGAAACACCATATATTTT. Full variable domain (outside the CDR3, taken from reference TRBV5-1 and TRBJ1-3): KAGVTQTPRYLIKTRGQQVTLSCSPISGHRSVSWYQQTPGQGLQFLFEYFSETQRNKGNFPGRFSGRQFSNSRSEMNVSTLELGDSALYLCASSLPGTEGNTIYFGEGSWLTVV.

The rearrangement joins TRBV5-1 to TRBJ2-5; TRBD2 might be the D (6 bases). V shed 2 bases and J shed 4 bases, with 9 bases lying between them. CDR1 and CDR2 from the germline V gene are SGHRS and YFSETQ. The CDR3 has 13 amino acids. Written as DNA, the CDR3 is TGCGCCAGCAGCTTCTGGGGGGTAGAGACCCAGTACTTC. Translated: CASSFWGVETQYF.